These T cell receptor beta chains were read from a single sample in a study of blood T cell repertoires in COVID-19. Using immunoSEQ multiplex PCR, the repertoire was profiled, and TCRdb retains in-frame clones only, with some absent. The table lists about 200,000 clones, 85% to 90% of them singletons, with about 1.2% in the top ten. The sample taken for sequencing was PBMCs or T cells enriched from blood (not recorded which). The receptor set was obtained from a man under 40 who had recovered from COVID-19. CDR3s include the opening cysteine and the closing phenylalanine or tryptophan. The order of the fields is J gene, V gene, clone size, D gene, CDR3 DNA, CDR3 protein. The D gene is left open where the match is weak. Clone size is shown for a subset of rows, as once, few, many or a class of expanded clone.

>TRBJ2-7|TRBV7-2|.|TRBD1
TGTGCCAGCAGCTCTCGACAGGGAACCTACGAGCAGTACTTC
CASSSRQGTYEQYF
>TRBJ2-7|TRBV2|.|TRBD2
TGTGCCAGCAGTGGACTAGCGAGGGTTCCGATCCCCTACGAGCAGTACTTC
CASSGLARVPIPYEQYF
>TRBJ1-6|TRBV15|.|.
TGTGCCACCAGCAGAACAGGGTCCGGTTCACCCCTCCACTTT
CATSRTGSGSPLHF
>TRBJ2-1|TRBV15|.|.
TGTGCCACCAGCAGAGATGTTTGGACAGATCCCTACAATGAGCAGTTCTTC
CATSRDVWTDPYNEQFF
>TRBJ2-2|TRBV11-2|.|.
TGTGCCAGCAGCCACGAAAGGGGCCAGAACACCGGGGAGCTGTTTTTT
CASSHERGQNTGELFF
>TRBJ1-1|TRBV18|.|TRBD1
TGTGCCAGCTCACCCTTTTTGGGACAGGGGGTTTGGTGGTCTGAAGCTTTCTTT
CASSPFLGQGVWWSEAFF
>TRBJ1-4|TRBV9|.|.
TGTGCCAGCAGCGGGAACCCAGACAGCATTAATGAAAAACTGTTTTTT
CASSGNPDSINEKLFF
>TRBJ2-2|TRBV30|.|.
TGTGCCTGTCGATCAGGGTACACCGGGGAGCTGTTTTTT
CACRSGYTGELFF
>TRBJ1-1|TRBV10-2|.|.
TGCGCCAGCACGGAGGACGGGGTGAACACTGAAGCTTTCTTT
CASTEDGVNTEAFF
>TRBJ1-4|TRBV4-3|.|.
TGCGCCAGCAGCCAAGATTGGAGGAATGAAAAACTGTTTTTT
CASSQDWRNEKLFF
>TRBJ2-7|TRBV7-9|.|.
TGTGCCAGCAGCTATTCCTCCGAGCAGTACTTC
CASSYSSEQYF
>TRBJ2-7|TRBV28|.|.
TGTGCCAGCAGTTTGGGATTTTTAGGGATGGCGGGCCGCTACGAGCAGTACTTC
CASSLGFLGMAGRYEQYF
>TRBJ2-1|TRBV5-1|few|TRBD2
TGCGCCAGCAGCTTGGTGCTAGCGGGGTCCAATGAGCAGTTCTTC
CASSLVLAGSNEQFF
>TRBJ2-1|TRBV6-2/TRBV6-3|.|TRBD2
TGTGCCAGCAGTCACCTAGGGACTAGCGGGAGGGCCACGGACAATGAGCAGTTCTTC
CASSHLGTSGRATDNEQFF
>TRBJ2-7|TRBV6-6|.|.
TGTGCCAGCAGTTACTCGGAGGGGCGCTACTACGAGCAGTACTTC
CASSYSEGRYYEQYF
>TRBJ2-3|TRBV9|.|.
TGTGCCAGCAGCAACTTGGGCACAGATACGCAGTATTTT
CASSNLGTDTQYF
>TRBJ2-2|TRBV6-5|.|.
TGTGCCAGCAGTTACCCTCCGGGACACGCCACCGGGGAGCTGTTTTTT
CASSYPPGHATGELFF
>TRBJ1-2|TRBV27|.|TRBD1
TGTGCCAGCAGCGACAGGGAGTATGGCTACACCTTC
CASSDREYGYTF
>TRBJ2-3|TRBV7-2|.|.
TGTGCCAGCAGCTCCACGGGATTAGGCACAGATACGCAGTATTTT
CASSSTGLGTDTQYF
>TRBJ2-1|TRBV11-2|.|TRBD2
TGTGCCAGCAGCTTAGATCCCCCAGCGGGAGGTATGGGCAATGAGCAGTTCTTC
CASSLDPPAGGMGNEQFF
>TRBJ2-1|TRBV11-2|once|TRBD2
TGTGCCAGCAGCTATCTTTCCCCAAGGACTAGCGGGATTTACAATGAGCAGTTCTTC
CASSYLSPRTSGIYNEQFF
>TRBJ2-2|TRBV19|.|TRBD2
TGTGCCAGTAGTATAACGGGAGGTACCGGGGAGCTGTTTTTT
CASSITGGTGELFF
>TRBJ2-7|TRBV3-1/TRBV3-2|once|TRBD1
TGTGCCAGCAGCCAAGATCTTGGGACAGGGGGCGACGAGCAGTACTTC
CASSQDLGTGGDEQYF
>TRBJ1-6|TRBV7-2|.|.
TGTGCCAGCAGCTTAGCTGGGGCTAGTTCACCCCTCCACTTT
CASSLAGASSPLHF
>TRBJ2-5|TRBV6-6|.|TRBD2
TGTGCCAGCAGTCCCCTGACTAGCGGGGGGGCCCAAGAGACCCAGTACTTC
CASSPLTSGGAQETQYF
>TRBJ1-1|TRBV7-9|.|TRBD1
TGTGCCAGCAGTCTCGGACAGGGGAGCCCTGAAGCTTTCTTT
CASSLGQGSPEAFF
>TRBJ2-7|TRBV7-2|.|.
TGTGCCAGCAGCTTAGTGAGGACAGTTGCCTACGAGCAGTACTTC
CASSLVRTVAYEQYF
>TRBJ2-1|TRBV4-2|.|TRBD1
TGTGCCAGCAGCCCAGGGGACAGGGATTACAATGAGCAGTTCTTC
CASSPGDRDYNEQFF
>TRBJ2-2|TRBV9|.|TRBD2
TGTGCCAGCAGCGCCGTAGCGGGAGGGCCTAACACCGGGGAGCTGTTTTTT
CASSAVAGGPNTGELFF
>TRBJ2-3|TRBV5-1|.|.
TGCGCCAGCAGCTTGGCCAGTAACACAGATACGCAGTATTTT
CASSLASNTDTQYF
>TRBJ1-1|TRBV6-5|.|.
TGTGCCAGCAGATTCGGGAACACTGAAGCTTTCTTT
CASRFGNTEAFF
>TRBJ2-1|TRBV7-6|few|TRBD2
TGTGCCAGCAGTCGGACTAGCGGGGGGGCCTACGAGCAGTTCTTC
CASSRTSGGAYEQFF
>TRBJ1-4|TRBV6-1|.|TRBD1
TGTGCCAGCAGTGAAGAGGGCAGGGGGCGCGAAAAACTGTTTTTT
CASSEEGRGREKLFF
>TRBJ2-1|TRBV3-1/TRBV3-2|.|.
TGTGCCAGCAGCCAAGAGATTCTAGTTAGGCATGAGCAGTTCTTC
CASSQEILVRHEQFF
>TRBJ1-1|TRBV20-1|few|.
TGCAGTGCCTCAGAGAACACTGAAGCTTTCTTT
CSASENTEAFF
>TRBJ2-7|TRBV7-8|.|TRBD1
TGTGCCAGCAGCTTAAGAGGACAGGGTGGCGAGCAGTACTTC
CASSLRGQGGEQYF